This entry describes one T cell receptor (beta chain). The data are from a study of blood T cell repertoires in COVID-19. Across the study: Both acute and convalescent COVID-19 samples were obtained from the United States, Italy and Spain. Nucleic acid was either cDNA or gDNA, and it came from T cells, B-cell-depleted T cells, or PBMCs.

Germline loops: CDR1 KGHDR, CDR2 SFDVKD. V was trimmed by 9 bases and J by 0 bases, leaving 11 bases between them. The CDR3 sequence is 15 residues long. Per the study methods: It was from reference gene primer amplification that nucleated cell counts were estimated. Assay: immunoSEQ multiplex PCR; the TCRdb copy retains only in-frame clones and omits some. The V and J calls and clone size come from that table; D and trimming were worked out from the DNA. The sample shows roughly 180,000 clones, 70% to 80% of them seen only once. The sample taken for sequencing was peripheral blood. The gene calls are TRBV24-1 and TRBJ1-6; D perhaps matches TRBD1 (6 bases). This clonotype was obtained from a woman in her forties or fifties with active or convalescent COVID-19. The CDR3 spells CATDRLGSYNSPLHF. CDR3 DNA sequence: TGTGCCACCGACAGGTTGGGCTCCTATAATTCACCCCTCCACTTT.